This T cell receptor (beta chain) was sequenced during a study of T cells in tumors after PD-1 blockade. Study-wide background: Patients had no prior checkpoint blockade, systemic immunosuppressants, or anti-cancer therapy within 4 weeks. Some patients also took daily vismodegib 150 mg during anti-PD-1 treatment. Blood samples averaged around 110,000 templates (range 24,679-257,772) and over 35,000 unique clonotypes.

This clone showed up just once. Germline V gives CDR1 SEHNR, CDR2 FQNEAQ (reference sequence). This CDR3 spans 17 amino acids. V was pared by 6 bases and J by 6 bases, with 20 bases of the junction left unmatched. Generated by immunoSEQ multiplex PCR, the TCRdb table keeps only in-frame clones and is missing some. In the table there are about 63,000 clones, about 74% of which are singletons. Genomic DNA template from tumor biopsies or peripheral blood, 616 ng to 6,004 ng input. Specimen: PBMCs, collected after anti-PD-1 treatment. The V and J genes are TRBV7-9 and TRBJ2-7, with 7 bases that match TRBD1. This sequence was found in a human donor with basal cell carcinoma. The CDR3 DNA reads TGTGCCAGCAGTTACACTATCTTCCTACAGGGGTCGAGCGAGCAGTACTTC. This translates into CASSYTIFLQGSSEQYF.